This T cell receptor beta chain was obtained from a study of blood T cell repertoires in COVID-19. On the study more broadly: Both acute and convalescent COVID-19 samples were obtained from the United States, Italy and Spain. From T cells, B-cell-depleted T cells, or PBMCs came the material, which was cDNA or gDNA.

Data came from immunoSEQ multiplex PCR; TCRdb stores just in-frame clones and leaves some out. The sample comprises 140,000 to 150,000 clones, roughly 81% of which are singletons, and 3% to 3.5% rests with the top ten. Participants spanned ages about 18 to 100 years and resided in 24 US areas. Cohorts were based on clinical histories the participants reported. The germline V gene encodes CDR1 KGHSH and CDR2 LQKENI. CDR3 length equals 14 residues. Trimming removed 3 bases from V and 10 bases from J, with 18 bases in between. This chain connects TRBV18 to TRBJ1-1; D is ambiguous. This TCR derives from a woman between 45 and 65 years old with acute COVID-19. Sequencing was done on a sample of PBMCs or T cells enriched from blood (not recorded which). The chain's CDR3 is CASSPVSRQRGAFF. CDR3 in DNA: TGTGCCAGCTCACCGGTAAGCCGGCAACGGGGAGCTTTCTTT. The full variable domain, rest sourced from reference TRBV18 and TRBJ1-1, is NAGVMQNPRHLVRRRGQEARLRCSPMKGHSHVYWYRQLPEEGLKFMVYLQKENIIDESGMPKERFSAEFPKEGPSILRIQQVVRGDSAAYFCASSPVSRQRGAFFGQGTRLTVV.